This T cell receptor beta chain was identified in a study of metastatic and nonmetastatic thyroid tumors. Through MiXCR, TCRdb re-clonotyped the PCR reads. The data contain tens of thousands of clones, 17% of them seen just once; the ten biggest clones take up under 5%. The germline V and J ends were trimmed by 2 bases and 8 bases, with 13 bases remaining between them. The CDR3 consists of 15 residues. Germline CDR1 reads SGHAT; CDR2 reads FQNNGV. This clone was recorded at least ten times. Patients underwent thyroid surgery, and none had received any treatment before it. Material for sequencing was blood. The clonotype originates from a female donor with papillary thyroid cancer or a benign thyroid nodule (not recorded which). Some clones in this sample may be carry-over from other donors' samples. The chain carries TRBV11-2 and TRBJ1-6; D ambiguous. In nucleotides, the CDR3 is TGTGCCAGCAGCTTACTTTTCGCGGAGGATTCACCCCTCCACTTT. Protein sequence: CASSLLFAEDSPLHF.